This TCR beta chain was captured in a study of blood T cell repertoires in COVID-19. Only in-frame clones appear in the TCRdb table, and some are missing; sequencing was by immunoSEQ multiplex PCR. The sample consists of under 300,000 clones, 70% to 90% of them appearing once. Trimming removed 5 bases at V and 4 bases at J, with 8 bases between. CDR3 length: 12 residues. The V gene's germline CDR1 is MDHEN and CDR2 SYDVKM. Sequencing was carried out using peripheral blood. This TCR came from a man aged 55 to 70 with acute or convalescent COVID-19. The chain carries TRBV28 and TRBJ2-5; possible D gene TRBD2, 5 bases. CDR3 region: CASSTTTETQYF. In nucleotides, the CDR3 is TGTGCCAGCAGTACGACTACAGAGACCCAGTACTTC.